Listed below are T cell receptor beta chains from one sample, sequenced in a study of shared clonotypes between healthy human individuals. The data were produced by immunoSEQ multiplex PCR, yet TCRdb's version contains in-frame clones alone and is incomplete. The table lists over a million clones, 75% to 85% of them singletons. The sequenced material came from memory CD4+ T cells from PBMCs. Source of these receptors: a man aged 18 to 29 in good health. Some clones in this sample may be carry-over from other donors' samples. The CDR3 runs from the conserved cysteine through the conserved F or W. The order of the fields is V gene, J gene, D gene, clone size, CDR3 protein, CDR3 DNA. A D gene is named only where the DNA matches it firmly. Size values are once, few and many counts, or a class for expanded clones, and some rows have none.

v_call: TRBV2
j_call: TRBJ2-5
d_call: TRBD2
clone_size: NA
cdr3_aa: CATRWGGRGQETQYF
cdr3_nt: TGTGCCACTAGGTGGGGCGGGAGAGGGCAAGAGACCCAGTACTTC

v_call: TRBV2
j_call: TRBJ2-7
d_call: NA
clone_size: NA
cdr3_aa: CASRDRGGLTYEQYF
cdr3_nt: TGTGCCAGCAGGGACCGAGGAGGGTTGACCTACGAGCAGTACTTC

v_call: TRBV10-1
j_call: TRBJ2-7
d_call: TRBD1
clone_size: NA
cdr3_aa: CASSPIRQGSEQYF
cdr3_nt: TGCGCCAGCAGCCCTATCAGACAGGGTAGCGAGCAGTACTTC

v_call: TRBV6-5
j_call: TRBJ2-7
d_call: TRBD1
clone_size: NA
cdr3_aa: CASRIGTGVYEQYF
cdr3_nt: TGTGCCAGCAGGATCGGGACAGGGGTTTACGAGCAGTACTTC

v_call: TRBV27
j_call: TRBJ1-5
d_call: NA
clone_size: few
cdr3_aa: CASSLSIQGVFNQPQHF
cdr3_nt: TGTGCCAGCAGTTTAAGTATCCAGGGAGTCTTCAATCAGCCCCAGCATTTT

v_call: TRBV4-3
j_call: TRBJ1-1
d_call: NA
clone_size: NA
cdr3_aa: CASSQDAGRTDTEAFF
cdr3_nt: TGCGCCAGCAGCCAAGACGCAGGGAGAACCGACACTGAAGCTTTCTTT

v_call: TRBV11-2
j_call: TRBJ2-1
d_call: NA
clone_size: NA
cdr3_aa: CASSPGASNRVSEQFF
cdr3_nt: TGTGCCAGCAGCCCCGGAGCGAGTAACAGGGTCTCTGAGCAGTTCTTC

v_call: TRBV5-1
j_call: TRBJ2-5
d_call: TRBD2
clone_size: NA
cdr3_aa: CASSFGGGREETQYF
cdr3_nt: TGCGCCAGCAGCTTTGGTGGCGGGAGGGAGGAGACCCAGTACTTC

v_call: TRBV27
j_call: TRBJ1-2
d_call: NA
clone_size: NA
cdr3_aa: CASSPFTGPFYGYTF
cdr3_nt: TGTGCCAGCAGTCCCTTTACAGGCCCATTCTATGGCTACACCTTC

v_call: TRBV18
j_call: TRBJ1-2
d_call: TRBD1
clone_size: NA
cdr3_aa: CASSPAKGQGWSSDGYTF
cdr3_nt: TGTGCCAGCTCACCAGCCAAGGGACAGGGGTGGTCCTCGGACGGCTACACCTTC

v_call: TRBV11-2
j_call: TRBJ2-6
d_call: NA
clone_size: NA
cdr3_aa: CASNYLGPAGANVLTF
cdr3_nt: TGTGCCAGCAACTATCTCGGGCCAGCTGGGGCCAACGTCCTGACTTTC

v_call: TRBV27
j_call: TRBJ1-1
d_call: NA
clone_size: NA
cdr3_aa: CASSPPGGPAFF
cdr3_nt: TGTGCCAGCAGTCCGCCAGGAGGGCCCGCTTTCTTT

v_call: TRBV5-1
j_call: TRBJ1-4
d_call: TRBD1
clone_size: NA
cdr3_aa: CASSLGGTGYEKLFF
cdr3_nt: TGCGCCAGCAGCTTGGGAGGGACAGGGTATGAAAAACTGTTTTTT

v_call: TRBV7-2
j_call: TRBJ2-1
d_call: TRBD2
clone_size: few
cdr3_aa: CASSLMGSREGNEQFF
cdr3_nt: TGTGCCAGCAGCTTAATGGGGTCGCGGGAGGGCAATGAGCAGTTCTTC

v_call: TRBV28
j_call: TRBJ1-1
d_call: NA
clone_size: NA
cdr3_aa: CASIRDTKNTEAFF
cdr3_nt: TGTGCCAGCATCCGGGACACAAAGAACACTGAAGCTTTCTTT